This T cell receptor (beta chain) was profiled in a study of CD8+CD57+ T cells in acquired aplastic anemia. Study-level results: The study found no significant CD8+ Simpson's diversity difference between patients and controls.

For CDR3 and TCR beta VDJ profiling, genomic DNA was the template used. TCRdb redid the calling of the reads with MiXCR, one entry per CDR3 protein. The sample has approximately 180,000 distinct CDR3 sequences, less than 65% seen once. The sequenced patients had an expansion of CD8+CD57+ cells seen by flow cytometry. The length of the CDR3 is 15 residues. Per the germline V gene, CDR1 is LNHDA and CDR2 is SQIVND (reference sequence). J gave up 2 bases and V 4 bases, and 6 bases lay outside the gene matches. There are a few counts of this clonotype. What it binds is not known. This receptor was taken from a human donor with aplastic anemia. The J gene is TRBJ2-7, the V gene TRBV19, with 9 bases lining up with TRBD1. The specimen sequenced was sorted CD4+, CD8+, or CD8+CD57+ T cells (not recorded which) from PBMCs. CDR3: CASSRGTGSPYEQYF. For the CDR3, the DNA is TGTGCCAGTAGTAGAGGGACAGGGAGCCCCTACGAGCAGTACTTC.